The 30 T cell receptor beta chains given below trace back to one sample, sequenced in a study of cytomegalovirus exposure and HLA in healthy donors. The PCR employed 60 Vbeta primers together with 13 Jbeta primers. Sequencing used immunoSEQ multiplex PCR; TCRdb keeps in-frame clones, though not all of them. The data show about 82,000 clones, with around four fifths seen just once and 6.2% held by the top ten. Sequencing was done on a sample of PBMCs. These receptors were collected from a woman aged 45-65 years in good health and CMV-seropositive.

The V call is TRBV6-5, the J call TRBJ2-3; perhaps TRBD2 as D (5 bases). The CDR3 extends over 15 amino acids. V was trimmed by 6 bases and J by 2 bases, leaving 15 bases between them. Germline V gene data show CDR1 as MNHEY and CDR2 as SVGAGI. CDR3 in amino acids: CASSLGALNTDTQYF. The CDR3 coding sequence is TGTGCCAGCAGCCTGGGAGCTCTGAACACAGATACGCAGTATTTT.

In this sample, this clone turned up a few times. The chain uses TRBV11-3 and TRBJ2-7; D remains unclear. Per the germline V gene, CDR1 is SGHNT and CDR2 is YENEEA. CDR3 length: 15 amino acids. V lost 1 base and J 2 bases, leaving 12 bases between the germline ends. The CDR3 DNA reads TGTGCCAGCAGCTTAGCACCCGGGTACCCCTACGAGCAGTACTTC. As protein: CASSLAPGYPYEQYF.

V gene TRBV5-5 combines with J gene TRBJ1-2, with D possibly matching TRBD1 (6 bases). This CDR3 spans 14 amino acids. V was shortened by 2 bases and J by 2 bases, with 10 bases between the two germline ends. The germline gives CDR1 SGHKS, CDR2 YYEKEE (reference sequence). The CDR3: CASSLQGGNYGYTF. CDR3 DNA sequence: TGTGCCAGCAGCTTACAGGGAGGGAACTATGGCTACACCTTC.

The CDR3 DNA reads as TGTGCCAGCAGTTTTGGGGGGGCTTTTTACGAGCAGTACTTC. Encoded protein: CASSFGGAFYEQYF. The chain links TRBV28 to TRBJ2-7; possibly TRBD2 for D (7 bases). Looked up from germline, CDR1 is MDHEN and CDR2 is SYDVKM. This CDR3 has 14 residues. Deletions cut 3 bases from V and 4 bases from J, with 13 bases between. The full variable domain, in which reference TRBV28 and TRBJ2-7 provide the parts outside the CDR3, is DVKVTQSSRYLVKRTGEKVFLECVQDMDHENMFWYRQDPGLGLRLIYFSYDVKMKEKGDIPEGYSVSREKKERFSLILESASTNQTSMYLCASSFGGAFYEQYFGPGTRLTVT.

This chain links TRBV30 with TRBJ1-1; TRBD1 aligns across 9 bases. The V gene's germline CDR1 is GTSNPN and CDR2 SVGIG (reference sequence). This CDR3 has 11 amino acids. The CDR3 DNA follows: TGTACAACAGGGGGCATCACTGAAGCTTTCTTT. It yields the protein CTTGGITEAFF.

The chain employs TRBV6-1 and TRBJ1-3; D call uncertain. CDR1 and CDR2 (germline): MNHNS, SASEGT. The CDR3 runs 17 residues. Trimming took off 0 bases at V and 0 bases at J, with 12 bases between the two ends. The CDR3, as DNA: TGTGCCAGCAGTGAAGCGAGGGCAGCTTCCTCTGGAAACACCATATATTTT. Amino acids: CASSEARAASSGNTIYF.

The genes are TRBV6-1 and TRBJ2-7; 8 bases are shared with TRBD2. Per the germline V gene, CDR1 is MNHNS and CDR2 is SASEGT. V was pared by 8 bases and J by 5 bases, with 11 bases of the junction left unmatched. The CDR3 consists of 14 residues. For the CDR3, the DNA is TGTGCCAGCTGCCCTAAGACTAGCGTACACGAGCAGTACTTC. Translated, it gives CASCPKTSVHEQYF.

This sequence joins TRBV4-1 and TRBJ1-1; TRBD1 matches 7 bases. The trim removed 2 bases at V and 5 bases at J, leaving 2 bases unmatched. Per the germline V gene, CDR1 is MGHRA and CDR2 is YSYEKL. The CDR3 has 13 residues. The CDR3 here is CASSQQGDTEAFF. The CDR3 nucleotides read TGCGCCAGCAGCCAACAGGGGGATACTGAAGCTTTCTTT.

The chain employs TRBV29-1 and TRBJ1-1; maybe TRBD1 (6 bases). Per the germline V gene, CDR1 is SQVTM and CDR2 is ANQGSEA. The V end lost 3 bases, the J end lost 1 base, and 9 bases lay between the germline ends. This CDR3 spans 13 amino acids. This CDR3 is CSVEGARNTEAFF. CDR3 DNA sequence: TGCAGCGTTGAGGGGGCCAGGAACACTGAAGCTTTCTTT.

This clone was counted between two and nine times. The chain uses TRBV4-1 and TRBJ2-7; 9 nucleotides agree with TRBD2. The CDR3 totals 15 residues. The J segment lost 4 bases and the V segment lost 1 base, leaving 5 bases of the junction unmatched. The germline CDR1 and CDR2 sequences are MGHRA and YSYEKL. CDR3 DNA: TGCGCCAGCAGCCAAGCCGGACTAGCGTCTTACGAGCAGTACTTC. Its protein is CASSQAGLASYEQYF.

This CDR3 is CSVEDRRGTGGREQYF. In nucleotides, the CDR3 is TGCAGCGTTGAAGATCGAAGGGGGACAGGCGGTCGCGAGCAGTACTTC. The rearrangement joins TRBV29-1 to TRBJ2-7, with TRBD1 matching over 8 bases. The CDR3 is 16 residues long. Germline V CDR1 and CDR2: SQVTM, ANQGSEA. Trimming took 0 bases from V and 6 from J; bases not matched to a gene: 13.

This chain's CDR3 is CASSLRGSGTEAFF. In DNA form, the CDR3 reads TGTGCCAGCAGCTTAAGGGGATCTGGGACTGAAGCTTTCTTT. V gene TRBV7-8 combines with J gene TRBJ1-1, with TRBD1 as a possible D gene (5 bases). The CDR3 runs 14 residues. Germline loops: CDR1 SGHVS, CDR2 FQNEAQ. With 2 bases removed from V and 5 bases from J, the gap between germline ends came to 12 bases. The variable domain in full, completed from reference TRBV7-8 and TRBJ1-1, reads GAGVSQSPRYKVAKRGQDVALRCDPISGHVSLFWYQQALGQGPEFLTYFQNEAQLDKSGLPSDRFFAERPEGSVSTLKIQRTQQEDSAVYLCASSLRGSGTEAFFGQGTRLTVV.

The chain links TRBV19 to TRBJ1-1, with TRBD1 as a possible D gene (6 bases). This CDR3 comprises 13 residues. V dropped 10 bases and J dropped 4 bases, with 16 bases sitting between them. Germline assignment: CDR1 LNHDA and CDR2 SQIVND (reference sequence). CDR3 bases: TGTGCCACTCTCCGGAGGGGGGGCACTGAAGCTTTCTTT. This gives the protein CATLRRGGTEAFF.

The rearrangement links TRBV7-3 to TRBJ2-1; D perhaps matches TRBD2 (5 bases). Trimming stripped 4 bases from V and 9 bases from J, with 22 bases between. This CDR3 has 16 residues. Germline V CDR1 and CDR2: SGHTA, FQGTGA. CDR3 DNA: TGTGCCAGCAGCTCGCTGCCGGGATCCATTTTAGTTGAGCAGTTCTTC. Translated: CASSSLPGSILVEQFF.

The rearrangement uses TRBV6-1 and TRBJ2-4, with TRBD2 matching 8 bases. Germline assignment: CDR1 MNHNS and CDR2 SASEGT. After removal of 2 bases from V and 3 bases from J, the junction contained 9 bases not matched to a gene. The CDR3 length is 17 residues. CDR3 bases: TGTGCCAGCAGTGAAATGGGGCCACTAGCGGTCAAAAACATTCAGTACTTC. Protein sequence: CASSEMGPLAVKNIQYF.

This clone came up a few times. The chain has TRBV27 and TRBJ2-1, with 7 positions matching TRBD1. The CDR3 contains 11 residues. Germline CDR1 is MNHEY and CDR2 is SMNVEV (reference sequence). After removal of 5 bases from V and 10 bases from J, the junction contained 2 bases not matched to a gene. The CDR3 DNA reads TGTGCCAGCAGTCGGGGACAGGAGCAGTTCTTC. As protein: CASSRGQEQFF.

This clone was seen a single time. The V gene is TRBV6-5, the J gene TRBJ2-7; D call uncertain. Per the germline V gene, CDR1 is MNHEY and CDR2 is SVGAGI. Trimming removed 6 bases from V and 9 bases from J, with 18 bases in between. CDR3 size: 13 residues. The CDR3, as DNA: TGTGCCAGCAGCTCACCAACCACAAATTGGCAGTACTTC. Translation gives CASSSPTTNWQYF.

The V call is TRBV5-1, the J call TRBJ2-3; 8 bases map to TRBD1. Germline V gene sequence: CDR1 SGHRS, CDR2 YFSETQ. This CDR3 contains 14 residues. V lost 0 bases, J lost 4 bases, and 1 base stayed unmatched. The CDR3 here is CASSLGTGPDTQYF. In DNA, the CDR3 is TGCGCCAGCAGCTTGGGGACAGGGCCAGATACGCAGTATTTT.

The rearrangement links TRBV6-6 to TRBJ1-1, with TRBD1 as a possible D gene (5 bases). The CDR3 covers 14 residues. V was trimmed by 7 bases and J by 1 base, leaving 13 bases between them. The V gene's germline CDR1 is MNHNY and CDR2 SVGAGI (reference sequence). The CDR3 nucleotides are TGTGCCAGCAAGGAGGGCAGGGCGAACACTGAAGCTTTCTTT. This translates into CASKEGRANTEAFF.

The chain joins TRBV4-1 to TRBJ1-5, with unresolved D. Germline V gives CDR1 MGHRA, CDR2 YSYEKL. The CDR3 is 14 residues long. Trimming took 1 base from V and 7 from J, leaving 11 bases between them. This chain's CDR3 is CASSQVPQAQPQHF. The DNA for the CDR3 is TGCGCCAGCAGCCAAGTCCCGCAGGCCCAGCCCCAGCATTTT.

This clone appeared a few times. The rearrangement joins TRBV5-1 to TRBJ1-1; 7 positions agree with TRBD1. Per germline, CDR1 SGHRS and CDR2 YFSETQ. CDR3 length: 15 residues. V trimming: 0 bases; J trimming: 5 bases; junction bases outside the gene matches: 7. Here the CDR3 DNA reads TGCGCCAGCAGCTTGGGGGCGACAGGGAATACTGAAGCTTTCTTT. Protein product: CASSLGATGNTEAFF.

V usage is TRBV30 and J usage is TRBJ1-2; D gene ambiguous. The V gene lost 1 base and the J gene lost 8 bases, with 5 bases spanning the gap. The CDR3 sequence is 10 residues long. Germline CDR1 GTSNPN, CDR2 SVGIG (reference sequence). The CDR3 is CAWSAGGYTF. The CDR3 DNA reads TGTGCCTGGAGTGCGGGGGGCTACACCTTC.

J is TRBJ1-1 and V is TRBV6-5, with a tentative D call TRBD1 (6 bases). Germline CDR1 is MNHEY and CDR2 is SVGAGI. The length of the CDR3 is 15 residues. Between the trimmed V and J ends, which lost 3 bases and 3 bases, there was a span of 14 bases. This CDR3 reads CASSYIQGWDTEAFF. The CDR3 region has the DNA TGTGCCAGCAGTTATATACAGGGATGGGACACTGAAGCTTTCTTT.

The J gene is TRBJ1-5, the V gene TRBV27, with D possibly being TRBD1 (6 bases). V was shortened by 6 bases and J by 6 bases, with 15 bases between the two germline ends. Germline CDR1 reads MNHEY; CDR2 reads SMNVEV (reference sequence). This CDR3 is 14 amino acids long. CDR3 coding DNA: TGTGCCAGCAGCTCGTCTGGGGGCGGTCAGCCCCAGCATTTT. It translates to CASSSSGGGQPQHF.

This chain uses TRBV7-2 with TRBJ1-3; TRBD1 might be the D (5 bases). Trimming pared 5 bases from V and 8 bases from J, leaving 19 bases between. The germline V gene encodes CDR1 SGHTA and CDR2 FQGNSA. The CDR3 is 15 residues long. CDR3 sequence reads: CASSRSVTVVDTIYF. As DNA, the CDR3 is TGTGCCAGCAGCCGCTCAGTGACAGTCGTTGACACCATATATTTT. Full variable domain (missing parts from reference TRBV7-2 and TRBJ1-3): GAGVSQSPSNKVTEKGKDVELRCDPISGHTALYWYRQSLGQGLEFLIYFQGNSAPDKSGLPSDRFSAERTGGSVSTLTIQRTQQEDSAVYLCASSRSVTVVDTIYFGEGSWLTVV.

The table lists this clone with a count of one. The chain carries TRBV5-8 and TRBJ2-7; maybe TRBD2 (7 bases). CDR3 length: 12 amino acids. Trimming cost V 5 bases and J 6 bases, with 12 bases left between them. Germline V lookup: CDR1 SGHTS, CDR2 YDEGEE. CDR3 nucleotides: TGTGCCAGCAGTGTGGGAGGGGGCGAGCAGTACTTC. It codes for CASSVGGGEQYF.

This clone has only a few counts. The rearrangement joins TRBV5-1 to TRBJ2-3, with TRBD2 matching over 8 bases. In germline, CDR1 is SGHRS, CDR2 YFSETQ. There are 15 residues in the CDR3. The trim removed 2 bases at V and 1 base at J, leaving 3 bases unmatched. The DNA for the CDR3 is TGCGCCAGCAGCTTCTCCGGGAGGGGCACAGATACGCAGTATTTT. Its protein is CASSFSGRGTDTQYF.

This rearrangement joins TRBV5-1 to TRBJ1-1; 9 bases fit TRBD1. After removal of 5 bases from V and 0 bases from J, the junction contained 8 bases not matched to a gene. This CDR3 has 16 amino acids. Germline values: CDR1 SGHRS, CDR2 YFSETQ. The CDR3: CASRYDRGRMNTEAFF. The CDR3 DNA is TGCGCCAGCAGATACGACAGGGGGAGAATGAACACTGAAGCTTTCTTT.

This clone has only a few counts. V and J are TRBV5-4 and TRBJ2-3, with 10 bases identical to TRBD2. The CDR3 has 15 amino acids. CDR1 and CDR2 (germline): SGHNT, YYREEE (reference sequence). J was trimmed by 7 bases and V by 4 bases; bases with no gene match: 9. In DNA form, the CDR3 reads TGTGCCAGCAGCATCGAGCGGGAGGGCCTCAATACGCAGTATTTT. It is translated as CASSIEREGLNTQYF.

The chain joins TRBV18 to TRBJ2-7; D might be TRBD1 (5 bases). Trimming stripped 6 bases from V and 6 bases from J, with 21 bases between. Germline CDR1 is KGHSH and CDR2 is LQKENI. The CDR3 is 15 amino acids. The CDR3 region has the DNA TGTGCCAGCTCGATCCAAGCCACAGGCCAGAGCGAGCAGTACTTC. It specifies CASSIQATGQSEQYF. The full variable domain, rest sourced from reference TRBV18 and TRBJ2-7, is NAGVMQNPRHLVRRRGQEARLRCSPMKGHSHVYWYRQLPEEGLKFMVYLQKENIIDESGMPKERFSAEFPKEGPSILRIQQVVRGDSAAYFCASSIQATGQSEQYFGPGTRLTVT.